This is a list of T cell receptor beta chains from one sample in a study of tissue T cells after allogeneic stem cell transplantation. The repertoire was sequenced with immunoSEQ multiplex PCR; TCRdb's copy has only in-frame clones and lacks some. The sample has about 10,000 clones, roughly 60% seen once. Here the sequenced sample was tissue from the jejunum, taken at autopsy. These receptors all stem from a woman between 18 and 55 years old with breast cancer. Each CDR3 is given with its conserved first and last residue. The order of the fields is D gene, clone size, J gene, V gene, CDR3 protein, CDR3 DNA. D genes are given only for firm matches. Not every row has a clone size; where given, it reads once, few, many or a size class.

d_call: .; clone_size: .; j_call: TRBJ1-1; v_call: TRBV11-2; cdr3_aa: CASSLDGTGANTEAFF; cdr3_nt: TGTGCCAGCAGCTTAGATGGTACTGGGGCGAACACTGAAGCTTTCTTT
d_call: TRBD1; clone_size: .; j_call: TRBJ2-7; v_call: TRBV7-2; cdr3_aa: CASSPGTGPYEQYF; cdr3_nt: TGTGCCAGCAGCCCCGGGACAGGGCCCTACGAGCAGTACTTC
d_call: .; clone_size: medium-sized; j_call: TRBJ2-1; v_call: TRBV10-3; cdr3_aa: CAISVDAGEQFF; cdr3_nt: TGTGCCATCAGTGTTGACGCTGGTGAGCAGTTCTTC
d_call: .; clone_size: .; j_call: TRBJ1-5; v_call: TRBV29-1; cdr3_aa: CSVHSGSGQPQHF; cdr3_nt: TGCAGCGTCCATTCAGGGTCAGGGCAGCCCCAGCATTTT
d_call: TRBD2; clone_size: .; j_call: TRBJ2-3; v_call: TRBV7-2; cdr3_aa: CASSPTGLAATDTQYF; cdr3_nt: TGTGCCAGCAGCCCCACGGGACTAGCGGCCACAGATACGCAGTATTTT
d_call: .; clone_size: .; j_call: TRBJ2-7; v_call: TRBV5-1; cdr3_aa: CASSPGVAAYEQYF; cdr3_nt: TGCGCCAGCAGCCCCGGGGTAGCGGCCTACGAGCAGTACTTC
d_call: .; clone_size: medium-sized; j_call: TRBJ1-2; v_call: TRBV7-2; cdr3_aa: CASTIGRANGYTF; cdr3_nt: TGTGCCAGCACCATCGGCAGGGCGAACGGCTACACCTTC
d_call: TRBD1; clone_size: .; j_call: TRBJ1-2; v_call: TRBV23-1; cdr3_aa: CASDPTGGGYGYTF; cdr3_nt: TGCGCCAGCGACCCCACAGGGGGGGGGTATGGCTACACCTTC
d_call: .; clone_size: .; j_call: TRBJ2-1; v_call: TRBV11-2; cdr3_aa: CASSLDPSSYNEQFF; cdr3_nt: TGTGCCAGCAGCTTAGATCCCAGCTCCTACAATGAGCAGTTCTTC
d_call: .; clone_size: .; j_call: TRBJ2-1; v_call: TRBV13; cdr3_aa: CASSLTLDNEQFF; cdr3_nt: TGTGCCAGCAGCTTAACCCTGGACAATGAGCAGTTCTTC
d_call: .; clone_size: medium-sized; j_call: TRBJ2-7; v_call: TRBV27; cdr3_aa: CASRPLGFRDYEQYF; cdr3_nt: TGTGCCAGCAGACCCCTAGGGTTCCGCGACTACGAGCAGTACTTC
d_call: TRBD2; clone_size: .; j_call: TRBJ2-7; v_call: TRBV19; cdr3_aa: CARRTSGIYEQYF; cdr3_nt: TGTGCCAGAAGGACTAGCGGGATATACGAGCAGTACTTC
d_call: TRBD1; clone_size: .; j_call: TRBJ1-2; v_call: TRBV28; cdr3_aa: CAAQGENYGYTF; cdr3_nt: TGTGCCGCCCAGGGGGAAAACTATGGCTACACCTTC
d_call: .; clone_size: .; j_call: TRBJ1-2; v_call: TRBV9; cdr3_aa: CASSVVPGRGYTF; cdr3_nt: TGTGCCAGCAGCGTAGTCCCAGGTCGGGGCTACACCTTC
d_call: .; clone_size: .; j_call: TRBJ2-5; v_call: TRBV10-3; cdr3_aa: CATNRAQETQYF; cdr3_nt: TGTGCCACAAACAGGGCGCAAGAGACCCAGTACTTC
d_call: TRBD2; clone_size: .; j_call: TRBJ2-1; v_call: TRBV7-2; cdr3_aa: CASSPQREGEQFF; cdr3_nt: TGTGCCAGCAGCCCCCAGCGGGAAGGTGAGCAGTTCTTC
d_call: .; clone_size: .; j_call: TRBJ1-5; v_call: TRBV3-1/TRBV3-2; cdr3_aa: CASSSTSQPQHF; cdr3_nt: TGTGCCAGCAGCTCCACGTCTCAGCCCCAGCATTTT